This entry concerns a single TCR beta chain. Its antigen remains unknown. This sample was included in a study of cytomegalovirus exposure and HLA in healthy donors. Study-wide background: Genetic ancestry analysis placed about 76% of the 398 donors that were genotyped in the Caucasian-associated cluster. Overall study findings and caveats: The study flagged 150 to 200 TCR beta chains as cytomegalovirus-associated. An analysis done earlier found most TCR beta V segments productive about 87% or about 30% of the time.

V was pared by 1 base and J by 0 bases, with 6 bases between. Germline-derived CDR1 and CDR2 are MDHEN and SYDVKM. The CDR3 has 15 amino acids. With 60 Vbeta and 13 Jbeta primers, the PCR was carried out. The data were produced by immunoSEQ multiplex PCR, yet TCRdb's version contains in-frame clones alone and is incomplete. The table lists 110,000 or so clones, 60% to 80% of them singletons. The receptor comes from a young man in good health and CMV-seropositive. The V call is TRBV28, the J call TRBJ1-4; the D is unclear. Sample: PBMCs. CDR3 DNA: TGTGCCAGCAGTTTATATACAGCAACTAATGAAAAACTGTTTTTT. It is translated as CASSLYTATNEKLFF.